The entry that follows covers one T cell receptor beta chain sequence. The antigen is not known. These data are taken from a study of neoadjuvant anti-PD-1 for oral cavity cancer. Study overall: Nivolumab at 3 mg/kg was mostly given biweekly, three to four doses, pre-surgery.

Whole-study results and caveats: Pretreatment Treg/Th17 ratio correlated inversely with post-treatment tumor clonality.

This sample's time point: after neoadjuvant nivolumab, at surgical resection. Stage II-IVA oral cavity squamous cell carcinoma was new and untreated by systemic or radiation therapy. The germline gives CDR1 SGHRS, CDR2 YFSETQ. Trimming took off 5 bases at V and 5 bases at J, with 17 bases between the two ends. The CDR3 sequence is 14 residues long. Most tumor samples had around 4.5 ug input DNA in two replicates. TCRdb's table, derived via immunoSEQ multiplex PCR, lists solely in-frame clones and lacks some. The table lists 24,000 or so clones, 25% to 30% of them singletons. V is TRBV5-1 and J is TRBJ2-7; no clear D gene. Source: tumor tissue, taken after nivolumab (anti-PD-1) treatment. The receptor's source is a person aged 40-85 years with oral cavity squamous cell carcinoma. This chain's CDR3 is CASSPPETPHEQYF. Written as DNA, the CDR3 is TGCGCCAGCAGTCCTCCGGAGACGCCTCACGAGCAGTACTTC.